This T cell receptor (beta chain) was profiled in a study of early T cells in non-severe SARS-CoV-2 infection. MiXCR, run by TCRdb on the 5' RACE reads, gives a single entry per CDR3 protein. This table holds about 82,000 distinct CDR3 sequences, roughly 13% found once. A few counts support this clonotype. CDR3 length equals 14 residues. CDR1 is SEHNR and CDR2 is FQNEAQ in the germline V gene (reference sequence). Trimming removed 0 bases at V and 3 bases at J, with 9 bases between. The specimen sequenced was whole blood. The source is an adult who was a healthcare worker with PCR-confirmed SARS-CoV-2 infection or an uninfected control (not recorded which). This chain uses TRBV7-9 with TRBJ2-7; no clear D. CDR3 sequence reads: CASSLAPTGYEQYF. In nucleotides, the CDR3 is TGTGCCAGCAGCTTAGCCCCCACGGGCTACGAGCAGTACTTC.